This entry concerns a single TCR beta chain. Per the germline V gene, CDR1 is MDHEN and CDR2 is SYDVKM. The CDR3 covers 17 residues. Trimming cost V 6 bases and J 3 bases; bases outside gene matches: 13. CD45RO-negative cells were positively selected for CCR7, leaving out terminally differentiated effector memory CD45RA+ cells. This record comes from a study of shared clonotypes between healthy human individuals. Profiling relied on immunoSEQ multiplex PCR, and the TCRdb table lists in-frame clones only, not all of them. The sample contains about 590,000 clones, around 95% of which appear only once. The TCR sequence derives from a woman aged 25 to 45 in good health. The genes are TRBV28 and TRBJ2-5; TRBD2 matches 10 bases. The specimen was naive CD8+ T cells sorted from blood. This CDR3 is CASSQDRTSGKKETQYF. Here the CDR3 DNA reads TGTGCCAGCAGCCAAGACCGCACTAGCGGGAAGAAAGAGACCCAGTACTTC.